These 24 T cell receptor beta chains came from one sample sequenced in a study of T cells after posttransplantation cyclophosphamide. Treatment was busulfan-fludarabine conditioning, a marrow graft, and cyclophosphamide on days +3 and +4. The assay was immunoSEQ multiplex PCR, and TCRdb's table has in-frame clones only and misses some. The sample shows some 37,000 clones, about 77% of them seen only once. Sample: CD4+ T cells sorted from blood, taken around 2,000 days after a stem cell transplant with posttransplant cyclophosphamide. These receptors were taken from a female patient in her thirties or forties who received an allogeneic stem cell transplant from a related donor, was CMV-positive, and had no GVHD. Among the T cells, some may be from the graft donor.

The chain employs TRBV5-6 and TRBJ1-3; TRBD1 aligns across 11 bases. The J segment lost 3 bases and the V segment lost 4 bases, leaving 6 bases of the junction unmatched. The CDR3 has 16 amino acids. Germline loops: CDR1 SGHDT, CDR2 YYEEEE. CDR3 amino acids: CASSADRGRGGNTIYF. CDR3 nucleotide sequence: TGTGCCAGCAGCGCGGACAGGGGGCGAGGTGGAAACACCATATATTTT.

The chain is built from TRBV27 and TRBJ1-6, with D possibly TRBD1 on 6 matching bases. Trimming stripped 5 bases from V and 0 bases from J, with 17 bases between. CDR3 length equals 18 residues. Looked up from germline, CDR1 is MNHEY and CDR2 is SMNVEV (reference sequence). The CDR3 nucleotides read TGTGCCAGCAGTAACACGGGACACCTGAGCTCCTATAATTCACCCCTCCACTTT. It translates to CASSNTGHLSSYNSPLHF.

This clone appeared once. The chain links TRBV28 to TRBJ1-2; 9 bases are a match to TRBD1. J lost 3 bases, V lost 7 bases, and 6 bases had no gene match. CDR1 and CDR2 (germline): MDHEN, SYDVKM. CDR3 length: 14 residues. CDR3 bases: TGTGCCAGCAAGGAGACAGGGGGTTACTATGGCTACACCTTC. This sequence encodes CASKETGGYYGYTF.

The chain couples TRBV27 to TRBJ1-4; 9 bases are shared with TRBD1. The junction had 21 bases not matched to a gene; V was cut back by 8 bases and J by 8 bases. The germline V gene encodes CDR1 MNHEY and CDR2 SMNVEV (reference sequence). The CDR3 is made up of 18 amino acids. The CDR3 DNA is TGTGCCAGCTCTCGAAGCCTACAGGGGGCCCCAATTGGAGAAAAACTGTTTTTT. Translating gives CASSRSLQGAPIGEKLFF. Full variable domain (rest looked up from reference TRBV27 and TRBJ1-4): EAQVTQNPRYLITVTGKKLTVTCSQNMNHEYMSWYRQDPGLGLRQIYYSMNVEVTDKGDVPEGYKVSRKEKRNFPLILESPSPNQTSLYFCASSRSLQGAPIGEKLFFGSGTQLSVL.

This clone was seen a single time. The chain joins TRBV5-4 to TRBJ2-3; D may be TRBD1 (5 bases). The CDR3 extends over 13 amino acids. V lost 6 bases, J lost 5 bases, and 13 bases lay in between. The germline CDR1 and CDR2 sequences are SGHNT and YYREEE (reference sequence). The DNA for the CDR3 is TGTGCCAGCAAGGTTCAGGGAATAGATACGCAGTATTTT. Translating gives CASKVQGIDTQYF.

The chain employs TRBV11-3 and TRBJ2-2; 9 nucleotides match TRBD2. The CDR3 covers 15 residues. The ends lost 4 bases at V and 8 bases at J; junction bases unmatched: 8. Germline assignment: CDR1 SGHNT and CDR2 YENEEA. The CDR3 region has the DNA TGTGCCAGCAGCTCCGGGACTAGCATATTAGGGGAGCTGTTTTTT. Its protein is CASSSGTSILGELFF.

A few counts support this clone. The chain uses TRBV9 and TRBJ2-2; possibly TRBD1 for D (6 bases). V was trimmed by 4 bases and J by 6 bases, leaving 13 bases between them. Looked up from germline, CDR1 is SGDLS and CDR2 is YYNGEE. The CDR3 consists of 14 residues. CDR3 sequence: CASSPRGWAGELFF. The CDR3 DNA follows: TGTGCCAGCAGCCCTAGGGGGTGGGCCGGGGAGCTGTTTTTT.

This clone has just a few counts. This rearrangement joins TRBV5-4 to TRBJ1-1; a weak D match, TRBD1 (6 bases). The CDR3 length is 14 residues. Germline V gene sequence: CDR1 SGHNT, CDR2 YYREEE (reference sequence). V was trimmed by 3 bases and J by 0 bases, leaving 9 bases between them. The CDR3 DNA is TGTGCCAGCAGCTCCCGGGACATGAACACTGAAGCTTTCTTT. Its translation: CASSSRDMNTEAFF.

V gene TRBV9 combines with J gene TRBJ1-5; 8 positions match TRBD1. CDR1 SGDLS and CDR2 YYNGEE come from the germline V gene. V trimming: 0 bases; J trimming: 6 bases; junction bases outside the gene matches: 2. This CDR3 has 14 residues. CDR3 loop: CASSVAGGGQPQHF. CDR3 in DNA: TGTGCCAGCAGCGTAGCAGGGGGCGGTCAGCCCCAGCATTTT.

This clone was recorded once. The gene calls are TRBV18 and TRBJ1-6; no clear D gene. The CDR3 length is 18 residues. With 6 bases removed from V and 0 bases from J, the gap between germline ends came to 18 bases. CDR1 and CDR2 from the germline V gene are KGHSH and LQKENI. CDR3 amino acids: CASSPLGQTSSYNSPLHF. CDR3 DNA: TGTGCCAGCTCTCCCCTGGGCCAGACAAGCTCCTATAATTCACCCCTCCACTTT.

V gene TRBV18 combines with J gene TRBJ2-2; 12 nucleotides align to TRBD2. This CDR3 is built from 18 residues. Germline-derived CDR1 and CDR2 are KGHSH and LQKENI. The V segment lost 3 bases and the J segment 8 bases; nucleotides outside the gene matches: 13. CDR3 loop: CASSPRTSGTGLSGELFF. DNA for the CDR3: TGTGCCAGCTCACCTCGGACTAGCGGGACCGGGCTATCTGGGGAGCTGTTTTTT.

This clone is medium-sized in the sample. The chain has TRBV15 and TRBJ1-1; D unresolved. CDR3 size: 14 residues. V lost 0 bases to trimming and J lost 5 bases, with 10 bases between them. Germline V gives CDR1 LNHNV, CDR2 YYDKDF (reference sequence). CDR3 DNA: TGTGCCACCAGCAGAGATTATGCAGGAACTGAAGCTTTCTTT. Translated: CATSRDYAGTEAFF.

The chain uses TRBV29-1 and TRBJ1-2, with TRBD1 matching 11 bases. J gave up 7 bases and V 6 bases, and 4 bases lay outside the gene matches. The CDR3 covers 12 residues. In germline, CDR1 is SQVTM, CDR2 ANQGSEA. CDR3 DNA sequence: TGCAGCGTAGGGACAGGGGGTGGTGGCTACACCTTC. Translated, it gives CSVGTGGGGYTF.

CDR3 bases: TGTGCCAGCAGCCGTGGGGACAGGCGAGAGCAGTACTTC. The encoded protein is CASSRGDRREQYF. The gene calls are TRBV6-5 and TRBJ2-7, with 8 bases fitting TRBD1. CDR1 MNHEY and CDR2 SVGAGI come from the germline V gene. V shed 6 bases and J 7 bases; nucleotides not matched to a gene: 8. CDR3 length: 13 residues.

This clone has just a few counts. The rearrangement joins TRBV18 to TRBJ1-2; 8 bases map to TRBD1. The J segment lost 8 bases and the V segment lost 3 bases, leaving 11 bases of the junction unmatched. Per germline, CDR1 KGHSH and CDR2 LQKENI. The CDR3 has 15 amino acids. CDR3 amino acids: CASSPRQGPPEGYTF. The CDR3, as DNA: TGTGCCAGCTCACCCAGACAGGGGCCTCCTGAAGGCTACACCTTC. The full variable domain, rest sourced from reference TRBV18 and TRBJ1-2, is NAGVMQNPRHLVRRRGQEARLRCSPMKGHSHVYWYRQLPEEGLKFMVYLQKENIIDESGMPKERFSAEFPKEGPSILRIQQVVRGDSAAYFCASSPRQGPPEGYTFGSGTRLTVV.

V gene TRBV2 combines with J gene TRBJ2-5; perhaps TRBD2 as D (5 bases). The CDR3 totals 14 residues. Trimming pared 3 bases from V and 5 bases from J, leaving 13 bases between. Germline V CDR1 and CDR2: SNHLY, FYNNEI. In nucleotides, the CDR3 is TGTGCCAGCAGTGAGGCGCCGGGCGGGGAGACCCAGTACTTC. Its protein is CASSEAPGGETQYF.

J is TRBJ1-4 and V is TRBV6-1, with D tentatively TRBD1 (6 bases). This CDR3 contains 15 residues. Germline CDR1 reads MNHNS; CDR2 reads SASEGT. V lost 6 bases, J lost 3 bases, and 14 bases lay in between. CDR3 sequence (DNA): TGTGCCAGCAGGGACAGTGGGGCAGCTAATGAAAAACTGTTTTTT. Translated: CASRDSGAANEKLFF.

This sequence joins TRBV18 and TRBJ2-7; 8 nucleotides line up with TRBD1. V dropped 2 bases and J dropped 4; count of bases not matched to a gene: 13. CDR1 is KGHSH, CDR2 LQKENI, per germline. The CDR3 has 17 amino acids. CDR3 nucleotides: TGTGCCAGCTCACCAACGCCCCCAGGACAGGGAAGATACGAGCAGTACTTC. Amino acids: CASSPTPPGQGRYEQYF.

In its sample, this clone was seen a few times. The V gene is TRBV7-9, the J gene TRBJ1-5; D uncertain. Trimming took 3 bases from V and 9 from J, leaving 15 bases between them. The CDR3 consists of 14 residues. Germline CDR1 and CDR2: SEHNR and FQNEAQ (reference sequence). In nucleotides, the CDR3 is TGTGCCAGCAGCTTCACGTCAGACTTTGGGCCCCAGCATTTT. As protein: CASSFTSDFGPQHF.

This clone was seen a single time. This sequence joins TRBV7-2 and TRBJ2-1, with 11 positions matching TRBD2. The CDR3 is 15 amino acids. The V and J ends lost 4 bases and 2 bases, in that order; junction bases with no gene match: 1. CDR1 is SGHTA and CDR2 is FQGNSA in the germline V gene. CDR3 DNA: TGTGCCAGCAGCTCGACTAGCGGGGCCTACAATGAGCAGTTCTTC. Translation: CASSSTSGAYNEQFF.

The chain links TRBV19 to TRBJ2-7; a possible D gene is TRBD1 (7 bases). There are 16 residues in the CDR3. Germline CDR1 reads LNHDA; CDR2 reads SQIVND (reference sequence). Trimming removed 5 bases at V and 5 bases at J, with 22 bases between. CDR3 in amino acids: CASSLGGGGEGNEQYF. The CDR3 nucleotides read TGTGCCAGTAGTCTTGGTGGAGGGGGCGAGGGCAACGAGCAGTACTTC.

V usage is TRBV5-4 and J usage is TRBJ2-7, with 9 bases fitting TRBD2. With V trimmed by 2 bases and J by 6 bases, 3 bases remained unmatched. CDR3 length equals 13 residues. Germline-derived CDR1 and CDR2 are SGHNT and YYREEE (reference sequence). CDR3: CASSLSAGGEQYF. The CDR3 bases are TGTGCCAGCAGCTTATCAGCGGGGGGCGAGCAGTACTTC.

The CDR3 DNA reads as TGTGCCAGCAGCACCAGGGGGAGCTACGAGCAGTACTTC. Translated, it gives CASSTRGSYEQYF. The V gene is TRBV7-2, the J gene TRBJ2-7; 7 bases agree with TRBD1. Germline assignment: CDR1 SGHTA and CDR2 FQGNSA. The CDR3 consists of 13 residues. The junction had 4 bases not matched to a gene; V was cut back by 5 bases and J by 3 bases.

A few counts support this clone. V usage is TRBV6-5 and J usage is TRBJ2-7; 7 bases align to TRBD1. Losses at the gene ends were 5 bases for V and 7 bases for J; bases not matched to a gene: 5. This CDR3 region has 12 residues. Germline assignment: CDR1 MNHEY and CDR2 SVGAGI. For the CDR3, the DNA is TGTGCCAGCAGTACAGGGGTAGGGGAGCAGTACTTC. Its translation is CASSTGVGEQYF.